This T cell receptor (beta chain) was observed in a study of blood T cell repertoires in COVID-19. Libraries were prepared by immunoSEQ multiplex PCR; TCRdb keeps only in-frame clonotypes and omits some of them. The table lists about 180,000 clones, 75% to 90% of them singletons. The CDR3 is made up of 17 amino acids. The V end lost 4 bases, the J end lost 1 base, and 19 bases lay between the germline ends. Germline CDR1 SGHVS, CDR2 FNYEAQ. This clonotype was sampled from a human donor with active or convalescent COVID-19. The donor label of this sample is uncertain. What was sequenced was peripheral blood. V gene TRBV7-6 combines with J gene TRBJ2-5; D gene unclear. As DNA, the CDR3 is TGTGCCAGCAGCTCCCTGACCCTGACAAATACCCAAGAGACCCAGTACTTC. This encodes CASSSLTLTNTQETQYF. Drawing the rest from reference TRBV7-6 and TRBJ2-5, the complete variable domain is GAGVSQSPRYKVTKRGQDVALRCDPISGHVSLYWYRQALGQGPEFLTYFNYEAQQDKSGLPNDRFSAERPEGSISTLTIQRTEQRDSAMYRCASSSLTLTNTQETQYFGPGTRLLVL.